This section outlines one TCR beta chain sequence together with its context. The treatment denotes: oral pan-JAK inhibitor, 5-10 mg twice daily. This sample was taken from a study of CD8+ T cells in alopecia areata. cDNA prepared by RNA extraction and subsequent reverse transcription served as the template for sequencing. Repertoires were generated with immunoSEQ multiplex PCR, while TCRdb's copy carries only in-frame clones and drops some. The sample gives 150,000 to 200,000 clones, roughly 66% of which show up once; approximately 1% is in the top ten. Trimming left V 4 bases short and J 5 bases short, with 21 bases between. The CDR3 covers 16 residues. Germline V lookup: CDR1 SGDLS, CDR2 YYNGEE.

The TCR sequence derives from a human donor with alopecia areata. Sequencing was performed on CD4+ T cells sorted from blood, taken at week 24, from a patient treated with tofacitinib. This chain uses TRBV9 with TRBJ2-5; maybe TRBD1 (6 bases). In nucleotides, the CDR3 is TGTGCCAGCAGCACCCCCCTCAGGGGCGCAGGGGAGACCCAGTACTTC. It specifies CASSTPLRGAGETQYF. The full variable domain, its missing parts supplied by reference TRBV9 and TRBJ2-5, is DSGVTQTPKHLITATGQRVTLRCSPRSGDLSVYWYQQSLDQGLQFLIQYYNGEERAKGNILERFSAQQFPDLHSELNLSSLELGDSALYFCASSTPLRGAGETQYFGPGTRLLVL.